Each of the 11 T cell receptor beta chains below was sequenced from the same sample in a study of T cells in women clearing cervical HPV infection. Assay: immunoSEQ multiplex PCR; the TCRdb copy retains only in-frame clones and omits some. This repertoire comprises 30,000 to 45,000 clones; its ten largest clones make up about 3.7%. Sequencing was carried out using blood buffy coat. The receptors originated from a woman aged 18 to 75 with a cervical HPV16 infection that either progressed to CIN3+ or cleared (not recorded which).

As to this clone: The sequence runs out 3 residues before the end of the CDR3; the remainder is reconstructed from the germline J gene. The V and J genes are TRBV19 and TRBJ1-2; D gene ambiguous. Germline values: CDR1 LNHDA, CDR2 SQIVND (reference sequence). CDR3 length equals 13 residues. The CDR3 region is CASVENGRDDYTF. The part of the CDR3 DNA that was read is TGTGCCAGCGTGGAGAATGGGCGCGACGAC.

Notes on this clone: Read data end 3 residues before the CDR3 end; the end is taken from the germline J gene. The rearrangement joins TRBV28 to TRBJ2-5, with TRBD1 identical over 8 bases. Germline CDR1 and CDR2: MDHEN and SYDVKM. The CDR3 contains 15 residues. The J segment lost 3 bases and the V segment lost 5 bases, leaving 8 bases of the junction unmatched. The CDR3 protein is CASSPTEDREETQYF. Partial CDR3 DNA: TGTGCCAGCAGTCCTACAGAGGACAGGGAAGAGACC. Based on the CDR3 plus reference TRBV28 and TRBJ2-5, the full variable domain is DVKVTQSSRYLVKRTGEKVFLECVQDMDHENMFWYRQDPGLGLRLIYFSYDVKMKEKGDIPEGYSVSREKKERFSLILESASTNQTSMYLCASSPTEDREETQYFGPGTRLLVL.

In regard to this clone: Read coverage stops 3 residues before the CDR3 terminus; the germline J gene supplies the remainder. The chain couples TRBV18 to TRBJ2-4, with 7 bases fitting TRBD1. The germline V gene encodes CDR1 KGHSH and CDR2 LQKENI. This CDR3 spans 12 amino acids. The sequenced CDR3 bases are TGTGCCAGCGCGGACAGGTACTATGGT. This encodes CASADRYYG. The complete CDR3 reads CASADRYYGQYF.

Comment on this clone: Read data end 3 residues before the CDR3 end; the end is taken from the germline J gene. The chain has TRBV28 and TRBJ2-7; D possibly corresponds to TRBD1 (6 bases). The CDR3 length is 15 residues. The germline gives CDR1 MDHEN, CDR2 SYDVKM. V was pared by 1 base and J by 3 bases, with 13 bases between. CDR3 in amino acids: CASSLLQRDNYEQYF. The part of the CDR3 DNA that was read is TGTGCCAGCAGTTTATTACAACGGGACAACTACGAG. Full variable domain (remainder filled in from reference TRBV28 and TRBJ2-7): DVKVTQSSRYLVKRTGEKVFLECVQDMDHENMFWYRQDPGLGLRLIYFSYDVKMKEKGDIPEGYSVSREKKERFSLILESASTNQTSMYLCASSLLQRDNYEQYFGPGTRLTVT.

A remark on this clone: The CDR3 is cut off 3 residues early in the read; its end comes from the germline J gene. V gene TRBV5-1 combines with J gene TRBJ2-7, with TRBD2 identical over 8 bases. Germline-derived CDR1 and CDR2 are SGHRS and YFSETQ. The V gene end was trimmed by 5 bases and the J gene end by 1 base; junction bases not matched to a gene: 2. The CDR3 sequence is 13 residues long. The CDR3 bases that were read are TGCGCCAGCAGAAGCGGGGGATCCTACGAG. Its translation is CASRSGGSYE. The full CDR3 reads CASRSGGSYEQYF. Complete variable domain (other parts from reference TRBV5-1 and TRBJ2-7): KAGVTQTPRYLIKTRGQQVTLSCSPISGHRSVSWYQQTPGQGLQFLFEYFSETQRNKGNFPGRFSGRQFSNSRSEMNVSTLELGDSALYLCASRSGGSYEQYFGPGTRLTVT.

Points on this clone: The sequenced fragment ends 3 residues before the CDR3 boundary, so the rest is inferred from the germline J gene. V gene TRBV7-3 combines with J gene TRBJ2-7; possible D gene TRBD2, 6 bases. Germline lookup yields CDR1 SGHTA and CDR2 FQGTGA. V was trimmed by 1 base and J by 2 bases, leaving 12 bases between them. The CDR3 runs to 15 residues. Incomplete CDR3 DNA: TGTGCCAGCAGCTTAATGGGGACGGGGGCCTACGAG. This encodes CASSLMGTGAYE. The full CDR3 protein reads CASSLMGTGAYEQYF.

Details on this clone: Coverage ceases 3 residues before the CDR3 finishes, and the germline J gene fills in the end. The V call is TRBV20-1, the J call TRBJ1-1, with 11 positions matching TRBD1. The CDR3 is made up of 14 amino acids. CDR1 and CDR2 (germline): DFQATT, SNEGSKA (reference sequence). Trimming took 2 bases from V and 6 from J; bases not matched to a gene: 5. CDR3 amino acids: CSARRTGGLAEAFF. The CDR3 bases that were read are TGCAGTGCTAGACGGACAGGGGGCTTGGCTGAA.

On this clone: Read coverage stops 3 residues before the CDR3 terminus; the germline J gene supplies the remainder. The chain employs TRBV5-1 and TRBJ2-2; TRBD1 agrees at 8 bases. CDR1 and CDR2 (germline): SGHRS, YFSETQ. Trimming removed 0 bases from V and 6 bases from J; junction bases left unmatched: 13. CDR3 length: 18 amino acids. The CDR3 DNA, read in part, is TGCGCCAGCAGCTTGGCCGTCAGGGGGCGCAGGACGTCCGGGGAG. Protein: CASSLAVRGRRTSGE. The entire CDR3 sequence reads CASSLAVRGRRTSGELFF.

In regard to this clone: Read coverage stops 3 residues before the CDR3 terminus; the germline J gene supplies the remainder. The J gene is TRBJ2-7, the V gene TRBV5-6; 7 bases fit TRBD1. With V trimmed by 4 bases and J by 2 bases, 3 bases remained unmatched. CDR3 length: 13 residues. From germline, CDR1 is SGHDT and CDR2 YYEEEE. The CDR3 sequence: CASSRTGPYEQYF. The DNA read from the CDR3 is TGTGCCAGCAGCAGGACAGGCCCCTACGAG. Supplemented by reference TRBV5-6 and TRBJ2-7, the full variable domain reads DAGVTQSPTHLIKTRGQQVTLRCSPKSGHDTVSWYQQALGQGPQFIFQYYEEEERQRGNFPDRFSGHQFPNYSSELNVNALLLGDSALYLCASSRTGPYEQYFGPGTRLTVT.

With regard to this clone: The CDR3 extends 3 residues past the end of the read, so its final part is completed from the germline J gene. The chain uses TRBV19 and TRBJ2-1, with a possible D match to TRBD1 (5 bases). Trimming removed 5 bases from V and 4 bases from J, with 12 bases in between. The V gene's germline CDR1 is LNHDA and CDR2 SQIVND (reference sequence). The CDR3 has 14 amino acids. This CDR3 reads CASSSGQAYNEQFF. The DNA read from the CDR3 is TGTGCCAGTAGTTCAGGGCAGGCTTACAATGAG.

Of note for this clone: The CDR3 end falls 3 residues outside the read, so it is completed with the germline J gene. The gene calls are TRBV19 and TRBJ2-7; D is unclear. The CDR3 is 15 residues long. Trimming took 8 bases from V and 2 from J, leaving 19 bases between them. Germline CDR1 reads LNHDA; CDR2 reads SQIVND (reference sequence). The CDR3 sequence is CASGVRWAPTYEQYF. CDR3 bases read: TGTGCCAGTGGTGTTCGATGGGCACCTACCTACGAG.